The source of this T cell receptor beta chain is a study of CD8+CD57+ T cells in acquired aplastic anemia. CD8+CD57+ cell expansion had been shown by flow cytometry in patients chosen for sequencing. In all patients, the disease was severe acquired aplastic anemia. The trim removed 1 base at V and 0 bases at J, leaving 3 bases unmatched. CDR1 is MNHNY and CDR2 is SVGAGI in the germline V gene (reference sequence). The CDR3 is 15 amino acids. Genomic DNA was employed as the template in profiling TCR beta VDJ and CDR3. TCRdb re-called the reads with MiXCR, one entry per CDR3 protein. The sample consists of over 250,000 distinct CDR3 sequences, approximately 58% of them appearing once.

Material: sorted CD4+, CD8+, or CD8+CD57+ T cells (not recorded which) from PBMCs. This receptor was taken from a human donor with aplastic anemia. The rearrangement links TRBV6-6 to TRBJ2-7, with 7 nucleotides matching TRBD1. The CDR3: CASSYWRTGSYEQYF. Written as DNA, the CDR3 is TGTGCCAGCAGTTACTGGCGGACAGGCTCCTACGAGCAGTACTTC.